The 10 T cell receptor beta chains below all came from one sample that was sequenced in a study of blood T cell repertoires in COVID-19. Data came from immunoSEQ multiplex PCR; TCRdb stores just in-frame clones and leaves some out. In the table there are around 100,000 clones, about 88% of which are singletons. The sample was peripheral blood. The receptor source for this set is a human donor in a cohort sampled during active COVID-19.

The genes are TRBV6-2 or TRBV6-3 and TRBJ2-6, with a tentative D call TRBD2 (5 bases). The CDR3 is made up of 15 amino acids. The V gene lost 2 bases and the J gene lost 1 base, with 6 bases spanning the gap. Germline V gene sequence: CDR1 MNHEY, CDR2 SVGEGT. The CDR3, as DNA: TGTGCCAGCAGTTACGAGGGTTCTGGGGCCAACGTCCTGACTTTC. It specifies CASSYEGSGANVLTF.

This chain connects TRBV29-1 to TRBJ2-7; the D gene is possibly TRBD1 (6 bases). With 1 base removed from V and 2 bases from J, the gap between germline ends came to 15 bases. The CDR3 sequence is 15 residues long. Germline V gene sequence: CDR1 SQVTM, CDR2 ANQGSEA. DNA for the CDR3: TGCAGCGTTGAAGGGGGCACAGGGCGAACCTACGAGCAGTACTTC. Its protein is CSVEGGTGRTYEQYF.

The J gene is TRBJ2-7, the V gene TRBV19; D may be TRBD1 (6 bases). Trimming cost V 4 bases and J 4 bases, with 14 bases left between them. Looked up from germline, CDR1 is LNHDA and CDR2 is SQIVND (reference sequence). The CDR3 consists of 14 residues. The CDR3 loop reads CASSTFEGEYEQYF. The CDR3 bases are TGTGCCAGTAGTACCTTCGAGGGGGAGTACGAGCAGTACTTC.

The rearrangement links TRBV5-4 to TRBJ1-2; D is uncertain. The CDR3 runs to 15 residues. CDR1 is SGHNT, CDR2 YYREEE, per germline (reference sequence). The V end lost 3 bases, the J end lost 0 bases, and 12 bases lay between the germline ends. The CDR3 DNA is TGTGCCAGCAGCTCTGCGTGGAGGGCTAACTATGGCTACACCTTC. Translation: CASSSAWRANYGYTF.

The gene calls are TRBV9 and TRBJ2-7, with D perhaps matching TRBD2 (6 bases). There are 14 residues in the CDR3. The ends were cut back, 0 bases at V and 5 bases at J, with 12 bases in the middle. Germline values: CDR1 SGDLS, CDR2 YYNGEE. The CDR3, as DNA: TGTGCCAGCAGCGTAGGGGGGGAGGTGGACGAGCAGTACTTC. Protein sequence: CASSVGGEVDEQYF.

The rearrangement joins TRBV18 to TRBJ2-3; D perhaps matches TRBD1 (5 bases). V was shortened by 0 bases and J by 1 base, with 14 bases between the two germline ends. The germline CDR1 and CDR2 sequences are KGHSH and LQKENI. The CDR3 contains 17 residues. The CDR3 reads CASSPPRASNRTDTQYF. The CDR3 DNA is TGTGCCAGCTCACCACCCAGGGCCTCTAACCGCACAGATACGCAGTATTTT. Drawing the rest from reference TRBV18 and TRBJ2-3, the complete variable domain is NAGVMQNPRHLVRRRGQEARLRCSPMKGHSHVYWYRQLPEEGLKFMVYLQKENIIDESGMPKERFSAEFPKEGPSILRIQQVVRGDSAAYFCASSPPRASNRTDTQYFGPGTRLTVL.

For the CDR3, the DNA is TGCGCCAGCGGGGGCGCTAGCGGGTCAGATACGCAGTATTTT. As protein: CASGGASGSDTQYF. This sequence joins TRBV5-1 and TRBJ2-3, with TRBD2 identical over 8 bases. The CDR3 runs to 14 residues. With V trimmed by 7 bases and J by 4 bases, 8 bases remained unmatched. From germline, CDR1 is SGHRS and CDR2 YFSETQ.

This chain connects TRBV18 to TRBJ1-5; D call uncertain. From germline, CDR1 is KGHSH and CDR2 LQKENI. Trimming took 3 bases from V and 5 from J, leaving 11 bases between them. CDR3 length: 14 amino acids. CDR3: CASSPGLSDQPQHF. For the CDR3, the DNA is TGTGCCAGCTCACCGGGTTTGAGCGATCAGCCCCAGCATTTT.

This chain joins TRBV27 and TRBJ1-1, with D hard to call. In germline, CDR1 is MNHEY, CDR2 SMNVEV (reference sequence). The CDR3 runs 15 residues. With 8 bases removed from V and 4 bases from J, the gap between germline ends came to 20 bases. The CDR3 spells CASSSGSGYGTEAFF. Written as DNA, the CDR3 is TGTGCCAGCTCCTCAGGATCGGGGTATGGCACTGAAGCTTTCTTT.

The J gene is TRBJ2-2, the V gene TRBV11-3; possibly TRBD1 for D (5 bases). Trimming removed 0 bases at V and 5 bases at J, with 10 bases between. Germline CDR1 is SGHNT and CDR2 is YENEEA. The CDR3 consists of 15 residues. CDR3 loop: CASSLDPAGTGELFF. The CDR3 nucleotides are TGTGCCAGCAGCTTAGATCCTGCAGGGACCGGGGAGCTGTTTTTT.